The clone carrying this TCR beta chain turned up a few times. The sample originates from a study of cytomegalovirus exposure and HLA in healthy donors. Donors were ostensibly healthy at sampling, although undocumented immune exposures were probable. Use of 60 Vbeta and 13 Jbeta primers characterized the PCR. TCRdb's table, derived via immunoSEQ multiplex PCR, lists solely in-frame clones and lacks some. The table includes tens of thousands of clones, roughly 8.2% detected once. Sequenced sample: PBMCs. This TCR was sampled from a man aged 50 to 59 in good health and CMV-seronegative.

The CDR3 bases are TGTGCCAGCAGTCGGACGGGACAGTTTTACGAGCAGTACTTC. Encoded protein: CASSRTGQFYEQYF. V usage is TRBV28 and J usage is TRBJ2-7, with 7 bases identical to TRBD1. Germline V gives CDR1 MDHEN, CDR2 SYDVKM. This CDR3 is built from 14 residues. Trimming removed 5 bases from V and 4 bases from J; junction bases left unmatched: 8.